This T cell receptor beta chain derives from a study of identical twins (dated by TCRdb to 2016 to 2017). Background on the whole study: TCR alpha and beta repertoires from monozygotic twins, unrelated adults of various ages and cord blood were deep-sequenced to test whether fetal clonotypes persist. Replicate twin experiments were performed at different times using different library preparation protocols to rule out contamination. Summary of the overall study and its limitations: Compared with coincidental sharing between unrelated individuals, out-of-frame TCR alpha sequences shared between twins had an excess of sequences with low generation probability. Excess twin sharing in beta out-of-frame sequences was weaker because fewer shared sequences lowered the signal-to-noise ratio. Because the same donors could not be followed over many years, conclusions were based on cross-sectional statistical analysis. Abundant cord blood beta clonotypes had fewer insertions, young adult naive repertoires showed a similar but weaker trend, and memory repertoires showed no such trend. Out-of-frame TCR alpha sharing in monozygotic twins was systematically underestimated by recombination models, whereas sharing between unrelated individuals was in agreement with the recombination models. Invariant T cells such as MAIT and iNKT could partly confound zero-insertion analyses, although diverse VJ usage argued against such confounding for most clonotypes.

The library was prepared using 5' RACE. Instrument on record: Illumina HiSeq 2000. Template switching introduced a universal primer binding site; the final cDNA contained a unique molecular identifier, enabling accurate counting of TCR cDNA molecules. Specific primers in the conserved constant-segment region were used to synthesize first-strand cDNA for TCR alpha and beta chains. To control for contamination, each cDNA library was double barcoded with a SMART-Mk sample barcode plus Illumina barcodes. TruSeq adapter sequences, together with Illumina sample barcodes, were added in two successive PCR steps. TCR alpha and beta cDNA libraries were sequenced on the Illumina HiSeq platform with custom primers. In the paper's pipeline: MiGEC processed the raw reads to extract unique molecular identifiers, while MiXCR was used to determine the CDR3 positions. For each individual, recombination models were inferred using an EM algorithm with the repgenHMM and IGoR tools. The analysis of shared clonotypes was done with the tcR package in R, with sharing normalized by the product of cloneset sizes. To study raw recombination without the effects of thymic and clonal selection, out-of-frame nonproductive sequences were analyzed. TCRdb's own reprocessing of the public reads used fastp at Q25 and MiXCR and kept productive beta chains. Merged by CDR3 protein, the rows form single entries marked with the most common genes and DNA. The V and J calls reflect TCRdb's pipeline rather than the authors' work. A total of about 920,000 distinct CDR3 sequences appear in this sample, 9% to 15% of them only once. Jointly, the top ten make up about 1.5% of the sample.

Taken from the germline V gene, the CDR1 and CDR2 loops are SGHDT and YYEEEE. V is clipped by 4 bases and J by 1 base, and the sequence between their germline boundaries is 11 bases long. The CDR3 covers 15 residues, taking in both the cysteine and the phenylalanine. The CDR3 DNA has 45 bases and is translated from base 1. All donors were healthy Caucasians. The twin cohort comprised three pairs of female monozygotic twins, all aged roughly 18 to 30 years. Peripheral blood mononuclear cells were used as the source from which RNA for TCR libraries was isolated. This clonotype showed up just a few times. Its antigen is currently not known. No base-level quality is on record; no much larger clone is a single base apart. These records were also assigned to another study, of yellow fever vaccine responses in identical twins. In that second paper, the authors write: The authors reported that the T cell response to vaccination in identical twins appeared partly convergent and partly personalized. In the study, vaccine-responding T cell clones were precisely tracked in identical twins.

Sequencing input: PBMCs. The rearranged chain carries TRBV5-6 and TRBJ2-2; no D gene is confidently identified. The sequence was collected from a woman between 18 and 29 years old in good health. DNA sequence: TGTGCCAGCAGCGGCAGGATGAGGAACACCGGGGAGCTGTTTTTT. Translated, this is CASSGRMRNTGELFF. Here the CDR3 is joined to the reference TRBV5-6 and TRBJ2-2 genes, and the full variable domain is: DAGVTQSPTHLIKTRGQQVTLRCSPKSGHDTVSWYQQALGQGPQFIFQYYEEEERQRGNFPDRFSGHQFPNYSSELNVNALLLGDSALYLCASSGRMRNTGELFFGEGSRLTVL.